The source of this TCR beta chain is a study of a mutant IDH1 vaccine in newly diagnosed glioma. Study as a whole: Initiation of the vaccine course occurred 4-6 weeks after radiotherapy alone, or alongside temozolomide cycles. There were about 60% males and around 40% females among treated patients, whose mean age was about 38 years. Week 47 marked visit V13, whereas week 35 marked visit V12. Study-level results: Changes in the top peripheral T cell clonotypes seemingly had no bearing on pseudoprogression.

Generated by immunoSEQ multiplex PCR, the TCRdb table keeps only in-frame clones and is missing some. The sample comprises some 60,000 clones, less than 90% of which are singletons, and approximately 3.9% rests with the top ten. The time point: week 47, end of study. In the vaccine, a single dose held 300 ug of the mutant IDH1 20-mer peptide, along with topical imiquimod. Comment on this clone: Its antigen is unknown.

This receptor was identified in a man aged 25-45 years with glioma. Here the sequenced sample was PBMCs, taken from a glioma patient whose treatment included an IDH1 peptide vaccine.

The CDR3 DNA reads TGTGCCAGCAGCTTAAACAGATTGGGCAATCAGCCCCAGCATTTT. This gives the protein CASSLNRLGNQPQHF. J is TRBJ1-5 and V is TRBV7-8; D call uncertain. Trimming cost V 2 bases and J 2 bases, with 10 bases left between them. The germline CDR1 and CDR2 sequences are SGHVS and FQNEAQ. This CDR3 region has 15 residues.